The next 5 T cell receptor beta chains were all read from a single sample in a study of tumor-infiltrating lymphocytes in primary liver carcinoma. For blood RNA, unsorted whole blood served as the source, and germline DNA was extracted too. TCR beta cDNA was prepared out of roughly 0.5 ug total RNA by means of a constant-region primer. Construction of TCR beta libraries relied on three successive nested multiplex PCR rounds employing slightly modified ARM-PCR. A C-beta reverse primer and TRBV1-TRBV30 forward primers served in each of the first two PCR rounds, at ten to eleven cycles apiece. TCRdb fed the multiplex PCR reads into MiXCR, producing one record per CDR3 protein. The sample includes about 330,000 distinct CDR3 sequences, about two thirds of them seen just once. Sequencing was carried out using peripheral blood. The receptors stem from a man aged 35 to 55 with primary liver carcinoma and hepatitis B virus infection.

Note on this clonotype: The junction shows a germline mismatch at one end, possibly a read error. CDR3 amino acids: CSVVAKNLANSYGQYF. The CDR3 DNA reads as TGCAGCGTTGTGGCCAAGAATCTAGCGAACTCCTACGGGCAGTACTTT. The rearrangement joins TRBV29-1 to TRBJ2-7; the D gene is possibly TRBD2 (6 bases). CDR1 and CDR2 from the germline V gene are SQVTM and ANQGSEA. The CDR3 totals 16 residues.

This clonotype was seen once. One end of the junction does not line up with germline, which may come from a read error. CDR3 nucleotide sequence: TGTGCCGGCAGGGGTCGGGAAAAACTGTTTTTC. It translates to CAGRGREKLFF. V is TRBV6-6 and J is TRBJ1-4; D perhaps matches TRBD1 (6 bases). This CDR3 spans 11 amino acids. The germline gives CDR1 MNHNY, CDR2 SVGAGI (reference sequence).

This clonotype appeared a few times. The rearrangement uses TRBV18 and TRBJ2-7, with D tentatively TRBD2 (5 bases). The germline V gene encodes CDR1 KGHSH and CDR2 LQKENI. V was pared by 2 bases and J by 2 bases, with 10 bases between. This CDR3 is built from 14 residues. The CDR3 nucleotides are TGTGCCAGCTCACCAGGGCGGGCAACCTACGAGCAGTACTTC. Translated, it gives CASSPGRATYEQYF.

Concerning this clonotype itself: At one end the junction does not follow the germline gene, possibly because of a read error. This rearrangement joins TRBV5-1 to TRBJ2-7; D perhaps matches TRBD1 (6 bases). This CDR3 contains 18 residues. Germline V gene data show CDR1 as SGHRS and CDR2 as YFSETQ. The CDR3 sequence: CASRLAREPGHLLYEQYF. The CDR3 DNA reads TGCGCCAGCAGATTGGCGAGAGAACCGGGACACCTTCTCTACGAGCAGTACTTC.

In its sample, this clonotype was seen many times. CDR3 bases: TGTGCCAGCACCGGACTAGCGGGATTGGAGACCCAGTACTTC. Protein: CASTGLAGLETQYF. V gene TRBV6-2 or TRBV6-3 combines with J gene TRBJ2-5, with 12 bases identical to TRBD2. The V gene end was trimmed by 7 bases and the J gene end by 5 bases; junction bases not matched to a gene: 5. There are 14 residues in the CDR3. The germline V gene has CDR1 MNHEY and CDR2 SVGEGT.